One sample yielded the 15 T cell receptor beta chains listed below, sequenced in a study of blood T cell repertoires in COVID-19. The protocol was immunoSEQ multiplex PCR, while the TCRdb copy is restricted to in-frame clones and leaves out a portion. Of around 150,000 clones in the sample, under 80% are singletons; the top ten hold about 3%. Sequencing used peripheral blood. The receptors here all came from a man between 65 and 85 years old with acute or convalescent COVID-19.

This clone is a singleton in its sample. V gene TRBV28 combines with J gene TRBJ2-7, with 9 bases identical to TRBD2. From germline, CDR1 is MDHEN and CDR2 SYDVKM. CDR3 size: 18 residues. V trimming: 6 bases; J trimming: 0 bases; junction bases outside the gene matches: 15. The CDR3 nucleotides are TGTGCCAGCAGCTATCCCGTCTCTAGCGGGGTACTCTCCTACGAGCAGTACTTC. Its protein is CASSYPVSSGVLSYEQYF.

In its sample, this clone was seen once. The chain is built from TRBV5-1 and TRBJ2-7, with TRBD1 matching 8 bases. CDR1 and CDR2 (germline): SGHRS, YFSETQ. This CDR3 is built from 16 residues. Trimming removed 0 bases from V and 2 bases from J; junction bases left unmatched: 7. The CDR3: CASSLGGTGGTYEQYF. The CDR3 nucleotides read TGCGCCAGCAGCTTGGGAGGGACAGGCGGAACCTACGAGCAGTACTTC.

The CDR3 reads CASSYSRAGGQPQHF. The CDR3 region has the DNA TGTGCCAGCAGTTACTCGAGGGCAGGTGGGCAGCCCCAGCATTTT. The gene calls are TRBV6-5 and TRBJ1-5; D is ambiguous. Germline CDR1 reads MNHEY; CDR2 reads SVGAGI. This CDR3 is built from 15 residues. V was pared by 0 bases and J by 7 bases, with 13 bases between.

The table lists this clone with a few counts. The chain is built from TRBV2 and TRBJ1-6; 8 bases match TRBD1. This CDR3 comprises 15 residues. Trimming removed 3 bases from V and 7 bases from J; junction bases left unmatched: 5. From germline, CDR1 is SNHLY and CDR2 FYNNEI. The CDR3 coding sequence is TGTGCCAGCAGTGATCTAGGACAGGGAAATTCACCCCTCCACTTT. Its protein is CASSDLGQGNSPLHF.

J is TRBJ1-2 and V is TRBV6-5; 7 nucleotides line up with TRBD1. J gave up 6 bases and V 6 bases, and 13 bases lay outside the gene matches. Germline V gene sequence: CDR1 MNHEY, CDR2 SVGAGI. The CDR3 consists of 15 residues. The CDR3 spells CASSPSRQGTNGYTF. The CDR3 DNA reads TGTGCCAGCAGCCCCTCGAGACAGGGAACGAATGGCTACACCTTC.

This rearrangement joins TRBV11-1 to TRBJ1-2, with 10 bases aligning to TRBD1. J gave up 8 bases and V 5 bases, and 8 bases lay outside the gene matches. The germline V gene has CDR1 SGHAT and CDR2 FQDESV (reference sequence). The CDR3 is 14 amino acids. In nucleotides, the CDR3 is TGTGCCAGCAGCGTATCCGGGACAGGGGTCGGCTACACCTTC. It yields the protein CASSVSGTGVGYTF.

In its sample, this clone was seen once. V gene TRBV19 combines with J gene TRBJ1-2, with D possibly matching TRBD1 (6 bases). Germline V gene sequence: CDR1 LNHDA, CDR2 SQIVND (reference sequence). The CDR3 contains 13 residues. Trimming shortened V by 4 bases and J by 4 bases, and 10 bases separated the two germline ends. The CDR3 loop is CASSRDKLYGYTF. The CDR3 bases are TGTGCCAGTAGTAGGGACAAACTCTATGGCTACACCTTC.

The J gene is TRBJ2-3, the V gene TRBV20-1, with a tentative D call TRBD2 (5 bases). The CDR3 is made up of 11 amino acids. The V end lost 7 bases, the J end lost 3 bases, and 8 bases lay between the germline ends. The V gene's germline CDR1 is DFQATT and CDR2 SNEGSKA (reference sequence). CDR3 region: CSERGTDTQYF. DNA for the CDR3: TGCAGTGAAAGAGGGACAGATACGCAGTATTTT.

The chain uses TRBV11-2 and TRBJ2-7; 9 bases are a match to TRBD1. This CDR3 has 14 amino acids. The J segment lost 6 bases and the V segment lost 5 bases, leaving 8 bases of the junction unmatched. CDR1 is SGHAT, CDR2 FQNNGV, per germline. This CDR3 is CASSQGQGLREQYF. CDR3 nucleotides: TGTGCCAGCAGCCAGGGACAGGGCCTTCGCGAGCAGTACTTC.

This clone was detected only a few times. CDR3 in amino acids: CASSHQGSNEQYF. Written as DNA, the CDR3 is TGCGCCAGCAGCCACCAGGGTTCGAACGAGCAGTACTTC. The chain recombines TRBV5-1 with TRBJ2-7; the D gene is possibly TRBD1 (5 bases). Deletions cut 4 bases from V and 5 bases from J, with 13 bases between. This CDR3 contains 13 residues. CDR1 and CDR2 (germline): SGHRS, YFSETQ.

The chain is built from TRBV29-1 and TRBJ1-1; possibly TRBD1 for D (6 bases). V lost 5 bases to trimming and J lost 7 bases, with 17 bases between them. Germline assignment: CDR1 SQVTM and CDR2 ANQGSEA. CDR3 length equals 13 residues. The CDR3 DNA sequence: TGCAGCGTTAACGGGGGGGCGGCGGGTGAAGCTTTCTTT. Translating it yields CSVNGGAAGEAFF.

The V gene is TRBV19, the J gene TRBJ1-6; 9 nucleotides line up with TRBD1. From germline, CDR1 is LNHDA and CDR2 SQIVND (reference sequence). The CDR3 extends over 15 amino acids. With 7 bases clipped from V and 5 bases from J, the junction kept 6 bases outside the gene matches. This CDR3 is CASKRGTGHNSPLHF. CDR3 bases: TGTGCCAGTAAACGGGGGACAGGGCATAATTCACCCCTCCACTTT. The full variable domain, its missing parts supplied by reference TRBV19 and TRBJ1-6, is DGGITQSPKYLFRKEGQNVTLSCEQNLNHDAMYWYRQDPGQGLRLIYYSQIVNDFQKGDIAEGYSVSREKKESFPLTVTSAQKNPTAFYLCASKRGTGHNSPLHFGNGTRLTVT.

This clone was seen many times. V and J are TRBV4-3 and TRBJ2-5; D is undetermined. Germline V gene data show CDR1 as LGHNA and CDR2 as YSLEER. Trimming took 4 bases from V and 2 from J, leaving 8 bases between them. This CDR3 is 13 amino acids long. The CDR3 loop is CASSLTEQETQYF. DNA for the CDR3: TGCGCCAGCAGCCTAACAGAACAAGAGACCCAGTACTTC.

The CDR3 sequence is CASSVGTSGKIAYEQYF. CDR3 sequence (DNA): TGTGCCAGCAGCGTAGGGACTAGCGGGAAGATTGCCTACGAGCAGTACTTC. The chain is built from TRBV9 and TRBJ2-7; 12 bases agree with TRBD2. The CDR3 is 17 residues long. J lost 2 bases, V lost 0 bases, and 6 bases had no gene match. The germline CDR1 and CDR2 sequences are SGDLS and YYNGEE.

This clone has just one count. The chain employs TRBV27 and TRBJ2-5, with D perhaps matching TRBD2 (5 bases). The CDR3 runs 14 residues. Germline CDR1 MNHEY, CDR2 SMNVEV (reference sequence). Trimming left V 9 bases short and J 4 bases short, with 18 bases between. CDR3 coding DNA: TGTGCCAGGCCGAGGACCCCGGGAACAGAGACCCAGTACTTC. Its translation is CARPRTPGTETQYF.